One T cell receptor (beta chain) is described in this entry. Germline CDR1 and CDR2: SQVTM and ANQGSEA. CDR3 length: 15 residues. V shed 0 bases and J 3 bases; nucleotides not matched to a gene: 6. This specimen comes from a study of blood T cell repertoires in COVID-19. The protocol was immunoSEQ multiplex PCR, while the TCRdb copy is restricted to in-frame clones and leaves out a portion. The table has about 94,000 clones, 80% to 85% seen once; the top ten hold 6.3%. This receptor was taken from a man aged 60 to 75 with acute or convalescent COVID-19. The material sequenced was peripheral blood. The chain carries TRBV29-1 and TRBJ1-2, with 8 bases matching TRBD1. CDR3 DNA sequence: TGCAGCGTTGAAGAAACGGGACAGGCAGACTATGGCTACACCTTC. Residues: CSVEETGQADYGYTF. The variable domain in full, with the rest retrieved from reference TRBV29-1 and TRBJ1-2, is SAVISQKPSRDICQRGTSLTIQCQVDSQVTMMFWYRQQPGQSLTLIATANQGSEATYESGFVIDKFPISRPNLTFSTLTVSNMSPEDSSIYLCSVEETGQADYGYTFGSGTRLTVV.